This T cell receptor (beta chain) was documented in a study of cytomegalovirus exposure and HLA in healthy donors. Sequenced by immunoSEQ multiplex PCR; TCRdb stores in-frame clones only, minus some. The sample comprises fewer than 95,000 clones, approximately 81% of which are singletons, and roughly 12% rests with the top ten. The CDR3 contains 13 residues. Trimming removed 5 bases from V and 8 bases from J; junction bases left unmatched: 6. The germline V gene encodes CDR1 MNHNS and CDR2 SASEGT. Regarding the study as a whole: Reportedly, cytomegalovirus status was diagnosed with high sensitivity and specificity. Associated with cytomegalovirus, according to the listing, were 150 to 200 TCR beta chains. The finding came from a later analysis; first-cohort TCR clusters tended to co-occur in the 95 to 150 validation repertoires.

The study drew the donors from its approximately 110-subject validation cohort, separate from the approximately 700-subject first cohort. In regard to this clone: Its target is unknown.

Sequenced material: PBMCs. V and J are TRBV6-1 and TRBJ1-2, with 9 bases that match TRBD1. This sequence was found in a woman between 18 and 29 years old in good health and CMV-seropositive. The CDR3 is CASSWDRVGGYTF. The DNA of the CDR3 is TGTGCCAGCAGTTGGGACAGGGTAGGAGGCTACACCTTC.